This entry is about one T cell receptor beta chain. The data belong to a study of radiotherapy plus CTLA-4 blockade in lung cancer. Germline V gene sequence: CDR1 SQVTM, CDR2 ANQGSEA. This CDR3 spans 13 amino acids. V was clipped by 0 bases and J by 0 bases, with 6 bases between them. Repertoires were generated with immunoSEQ multiplex PCR, while TCRdb's copy carries only in-frame clones and drops some. The repertoire holds some 49,000 clones, approximately 85% seen once, with 28% in the top ten. This chain joins TRBV29-1 and TRBJ2-7; D possibly corresponds to TRBD1 (5 bases). The receptor's source is a human donor with non-small cell lung cancer whose response to radiotherapy plus ipilimumab could not be evaluated. The specimen was peripheral blood, collected from a patient treated with radiotherapy plus ipilimumab. As DNA, the CDR3 is TGCAGCGTTGAAGACAGGGACTCCTACGAGCAGTACTTC. This encodes CSVEDRDSYEQYF.